The 16 T cell receptor beta chains below were found in one sample sequenced in a study of metastatic and nonmetastatic thyroid tumors. The entire patient cohort was treatment-naive prior to thyroid surgery. MiXCR was used by TCRdb to re-call the PCR reads. The data hold fewer than 40,000 clones, with just under 30% observed a single time. The source material was blood. The source of these receptors is a female donor with papillary thyroid cancer or a benign thyroid nodule (not recorded which). Some clones in this sample may be carry-over from other donors' samples.

In this sample, this clone turned up a few times. The J gene is TRBJ2-1, the V gene TRBV6-1; D is ambiguous. Trimming took 2 bases from V and 13 from J, leaving 15 bases between them. Germline assignment: CDR1 MNHNS and CDR2 SASEGT. The CDR3 consists of 13 residues. The CDR3 loop is CASSEYGRPAQFF. CDR3 nucleotides: TGTGCCAGCAGTGAATATGGGCGCCCTGCACAGTTCTTC.

The J gene is TRBJ2-7, the V gene TRBV20-1; TRBD2 matches at 14 bases. The CDR3 spans 15 residues. The germline gives CDR1 DFQATT, CDR2 SNEGSKA (reference sequence). The V segment lost 5 bases and the J segment 5 bases; nucleotides outside the gene matches: 8. The CDR3 loop reads CSAPGTSGRWNEQYF. CDR3 nucleotides: TGCAGTGCTCCCGGGACTAGCGGGAGATGGAACGAGCAGTACTTC.

This sequence joins TRBV6-2 or TRBV6-3 and TRBJ1-6; D unresolved. V lost 8 bases, J lost 6 bases, and 8 bases lay in between. Per the germline V gene, CDR1 is MNHEY and CDR2 is SVGEGT. This CDR3 comprises 12 residues. CDR3 region: CASQDPNSPLHF. The CDR3 DNA sequence: TGTGCCAGCCAGGACCCTAATTCACCCCTCCACTTT.

The chain carries TRBV9 and TRBJ2-1; maybe TRBD2 (5 bases). The germline V and J ends were trimmed by 0 bases and 6 bases, with 16 bases remaining between them. The CDR3 extends over 16 amino acids. CDR1 SGDLS and CDR2 YYNGEE come from the germline V gene. CDR3 nucleotides: TGTGCCAGCAGCGTAGACCTTAGCGTGAGTAGCAATGAGCAGTTCTTC. This sequence encodes CASSVDLSVSSNEQFF.

This clone has just a few counts. This chain uses TRBV6-1 with TRBJ1-1; D might be TRBD1 (5 bases). The CDR3 totals 15 residues. V dropped 11 bases and J dropped 6 bases, with 25 bases sitting between them. From germline, CDR1 is MNHNS and CDR2 SASEGT. The CDR3 DNA reads as TGTGCCGTAGAGGGGTGGAGAGCATTGGGGTCTGAAGCTTTCTTT. This codes for CAVEGWRALGSEAFF.

This clone was seen repeatedly, ten times or more. The chain uses TRBV11-3 and TRBJ1-3; weak D call: TRBD1 (5 bases). The CDR3 extends over 15 amino acids. Per germline, CDR1 SGHNT and CDR2 YENEEA. V was shortened by 5 bases and J by 1 base, with 12 bases between the two germline ends. Written as DNA, the CDR3 is TGTGCCAGCAGCGTATCGAGGGGATCTGGAAACACCATATATTTT. Translated, it gives CASSVSRGSGNTIYF.

The chain couples TRBV7-8 to TRBJ2-2, with D perhaps assigned TRBD1 or TRBD2 (5 bases each). This CDR3 has 14 amino acids. Trimming took 5 bases from V and 6 from J, leaving 13 bases between them. CDR1 is SGHVS, CDR2 FQNEAQ, per germline. The CDR3 DNA reads TGTGCCAGCAGCCCAGTGAGGGGCGCCGGGGAGCTGTTTTTT. Translated: CASSPVRGAGELFF.

The V call is TRBV18, the J call TRBJ2-1; 8 nucleotides match TRBD1. The CDR3 totals 15 residues. Trimming cost V 6 bases and J 8 bases; bases outside gene matches: 12. The V gene's germline CDR1 is KGHSH and CDR2 LQKENI. DNA of the CDR3: TGTGCCAGCTCCCCGCCGCCTCGGACAGGGTATGAGCAGTTCTTC. Translation: CASSPPPRTGYEQFF.

In its sample, this clone ranks as medium-sized (0.01 to 0.1%). The rearrangement joins TRBV11-2 to TRBJ2-7; D not certain. Trimming cost V 1 base and J 2 bases, with 9 bases left between them. This CDR3 has 14 residues. CDR1 is SGHAT and CDR2 is FQNNGV in the germline V gene. The CDR3 region is CASSLGLEAYEQYF. CDR3 DNA: TGTGCCAGCAGCTTAGGGCTGGAAGCCTACGAGCAGTACTTC.

The V and J genes are TRBV20-1 and TRBJ1-2; D is unclear. Trimming removed 5 bases at V and 3 bases at J, with 16 bases between. The germline gives CDR1 DFQATT, CDR2 SNEGSKA (reference sequence). The CDR3 totals 14 residues. CDR3 DNA: TGCAGTGCTCAGGACCGGGGTTTGGACTATGGCTACACCTTC. Its protein is CSAQDRGLDYGYTF.

Within the sample, this clone is medium-sized. The CDR3: CASSSNWGQGDTEAFF. The CDR3 nucleotides are TGTGCCAGCAGCTCGAATTGGGGACAGGGGGACACTGAAGCTTTCTTT. The V call is TRBV11-2, the J call TRBJ1-1, with 11 bases aligning to TRBD1. The CDR3 is 16 amino acids. Germline trimming cut 4 bases from V and 3 bases from J; bases unmatched to any gene: 7. CDR1 SGHAT and CDR2 FQNNGV come from the germline V gene.

Regarding this clone: The CDR3 does not end in the conserved phenylalanine or tryptophan, so this is likely a read error. V usage is TRBV20-1 and J usage is TRBJ1-1; 8 bases align to TRBD1. CDR3 length: 16 residues. The V gene's germline CDR1 is DFQATT and CDR2 SNEGSKA (reference sequence). V lost 1 base, J lost 0 bases, and 7 bases stayed unmatched. Here the CDR3 reads CSARAGGDSVNTEAFC. Written as DNA, the CDR3 is TGCAGTGCTAGAGCAGGGGGCGATTCAGTGAACACTGAAGCTTTCTGT.

This chain uses TRBV12-5 with TRBJ2-5, with TRBD1 as a possible D gene (6 bases). CDR1 and CDR2 from the germline V gene are LGHNT and FRNRAP. V lost 0 bases and J 4 bases, leaving 9 bases between the germline ends. This CDR3 is 14 amino acids long. CDR3 sequence (DNA): TGTGCTAGTGGTTTGGTAAACAGGGCAGAGACCCAGTACTTC. It specifies CASGLVNRAETQYF.

In its sample, this clone was seen many times. V is TRBV10-2 and J is TRBJ2-3; TRBD2 matches 14 bases. The length of the CDR3 is 15 residues. After removal of 8 bases from V and 5 bases from J, the junction contained 6 bases not matched to a gene. Per germline, CDR1 WSHSY and CDR2 SAAADI. The CDR3 loop reads CASGRLAGGVDTQYF. For the CDR3, the DNA is TGCGCCAGCGGCAGACTAGCGGGAGGGGTAGATACGCAGTATTTT.

The V call is TRBV2, the J call TRBJ1-6, with 9 positions matching TRBD1. This CDR3 has 14 residues. The J segment lost 10 bases and the V segment lost 7 bases, leaving 8 bases of the junction unmatched. The germline V gene encodes CDR1 SNHLY and CDR2 FYNNEI. In DNA form, the CDR3 reads TGTGCCAGCAAACCGGGACAGGGACCCTCACCCCTCCACTTT. Residues: CASKPGQGPSPLHF.

By its share, this clone is medium-sized (0.01 to 0.1%). This chain links TRBV6-1 with TRBJ2-7; 9 nucleotides agree with TRBD1. V lost 6 bases and J lost 2; bases outside the gene matches: 8. CDR1 is MNHNS, CDR2 SASEGT, per germline. The CDR3 has 15 residues. The CDR3 nucleotides are TGTGCCAGCAGCACCCGACAGGGGGGGCCCTACGAGCAGTACTTC. Its protein is CASSTRQGGPYEQYF.